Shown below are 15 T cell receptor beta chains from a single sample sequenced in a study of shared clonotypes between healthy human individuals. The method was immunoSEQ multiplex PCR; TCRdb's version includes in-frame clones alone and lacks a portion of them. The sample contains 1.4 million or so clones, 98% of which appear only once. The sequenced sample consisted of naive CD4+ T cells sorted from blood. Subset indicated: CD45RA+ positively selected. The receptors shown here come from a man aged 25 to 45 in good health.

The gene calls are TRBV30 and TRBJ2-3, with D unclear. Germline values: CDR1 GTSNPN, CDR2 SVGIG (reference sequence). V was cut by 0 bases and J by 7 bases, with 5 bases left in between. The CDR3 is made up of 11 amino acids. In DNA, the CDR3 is TGTGCCTGGAGTGTACTCAATACGCAGTATTTT. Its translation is CAWSVLNTQYF.

Here the CDR3 DNA reads TGTGCCAGCAGTGATACGCCTCACTCCTACGAGCAGTACTTC. Translating it yields CASSDTPHSYEQYF. This chain joins TRBV25-1 and TRBJ2-7; D unresolved. V gave up 3 bases and J gave up 0 bases, with 9 bases separating them. The CDR3 loop spans 14 amino acids. Germline assignment: CDR1 MGHDK and CDR2 SYGVNS.

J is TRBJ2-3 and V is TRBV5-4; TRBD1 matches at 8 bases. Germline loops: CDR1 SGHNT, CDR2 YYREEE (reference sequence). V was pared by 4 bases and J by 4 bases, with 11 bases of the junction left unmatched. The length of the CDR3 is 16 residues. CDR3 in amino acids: CASSTGQGAVADTQYF. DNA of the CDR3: TGTGCCAGCAGCACTGGACAGGGAGCTGTAGCAGATACGCAGTATTTT.

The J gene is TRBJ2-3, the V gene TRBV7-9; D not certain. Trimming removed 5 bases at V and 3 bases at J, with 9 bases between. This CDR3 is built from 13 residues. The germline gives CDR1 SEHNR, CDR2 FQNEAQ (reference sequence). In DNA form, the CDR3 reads TGTGCCAGCAGCCCCTCTTGGACAGATACGCAGTATTTT. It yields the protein CASSPSWTDTQYF.

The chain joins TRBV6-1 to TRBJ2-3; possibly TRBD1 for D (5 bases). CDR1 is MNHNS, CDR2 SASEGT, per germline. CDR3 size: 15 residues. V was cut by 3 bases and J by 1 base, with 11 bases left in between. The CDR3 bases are TGTGCCAGCAGTGATTGGGGCAAGGGCACAGATACGCAGTATTTT. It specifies CASSDWGKGTDTQYF.

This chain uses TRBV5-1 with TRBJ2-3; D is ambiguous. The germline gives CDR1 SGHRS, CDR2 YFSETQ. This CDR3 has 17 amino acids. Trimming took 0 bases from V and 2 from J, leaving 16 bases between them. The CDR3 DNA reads TGCGCCAGCAGCTTGGTTCTTGATTTGGGGTTCACAGATACGCAGTATTTT. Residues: CASSLVLDLGFTDTQYF.

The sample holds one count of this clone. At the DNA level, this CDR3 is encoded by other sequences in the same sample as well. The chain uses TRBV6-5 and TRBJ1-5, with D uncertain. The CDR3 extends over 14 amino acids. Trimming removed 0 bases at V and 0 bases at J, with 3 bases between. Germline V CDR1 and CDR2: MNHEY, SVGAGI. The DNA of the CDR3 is TGTGCCAGCAGTTACTCCAGTAGCAATCAGCCCCAGCATTTT. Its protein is CASSYSSSNQPQHF.

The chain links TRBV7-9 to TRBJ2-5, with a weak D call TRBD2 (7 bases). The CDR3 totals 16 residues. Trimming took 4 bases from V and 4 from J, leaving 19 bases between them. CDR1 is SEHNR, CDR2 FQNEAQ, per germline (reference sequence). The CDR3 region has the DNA TGTGCCAGCAGCTGGGGTACTGGGCGGGGGCGAGAGACCCAGTACTTC. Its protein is CASSWGTGRGRETQYF.

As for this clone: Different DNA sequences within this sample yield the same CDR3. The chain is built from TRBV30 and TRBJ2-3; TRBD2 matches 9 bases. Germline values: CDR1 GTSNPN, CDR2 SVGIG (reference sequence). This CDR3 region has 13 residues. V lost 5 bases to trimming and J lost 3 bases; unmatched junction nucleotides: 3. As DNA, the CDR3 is TGTGCCTGGTCGGCGGGGGGGACAGATACGCAGTATTTT. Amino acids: CAWSAGGTDTQYF.

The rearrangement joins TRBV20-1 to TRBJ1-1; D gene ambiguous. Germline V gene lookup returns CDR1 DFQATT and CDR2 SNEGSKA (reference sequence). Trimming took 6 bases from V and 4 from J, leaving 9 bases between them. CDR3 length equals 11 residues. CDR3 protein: CSATDGTEAFF. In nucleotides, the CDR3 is TGCAGTGCCACAGACGGCACTGAAGCTTTCTTT.

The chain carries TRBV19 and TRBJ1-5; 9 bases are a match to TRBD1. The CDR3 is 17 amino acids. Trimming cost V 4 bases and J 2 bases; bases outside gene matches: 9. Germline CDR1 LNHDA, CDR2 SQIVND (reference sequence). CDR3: CASSTSDRGGGNQPQHF. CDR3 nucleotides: TGTGCCAGTAGTACGTCGGACAGGGGCGGCGGCAATCAGCCCCAGCATTTT.

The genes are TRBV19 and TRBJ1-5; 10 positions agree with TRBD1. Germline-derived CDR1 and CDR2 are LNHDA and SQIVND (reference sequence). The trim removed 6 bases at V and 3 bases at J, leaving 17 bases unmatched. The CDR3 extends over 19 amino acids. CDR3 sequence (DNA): TGTGCCAGTAGGCGGGACAGGGGAGATGAGCCTCCAATCAATCAGCCCCAGCATTTT. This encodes CASRRDRGDEPPINQPQHF.

CDR3 residues: CASSLGDERGYTF. The CDR3 DNA sequence: TGTGCCAGCAGCTTAGGTGACGAACGGGGCTACACCTTC. V gene TRBV7-9 combines with J gene TRBJ1-2; D gene uncertain. Germline V gene data show CDR1 as SEHNR and CDR2 as FQNEAQ (reference sequence). There are 13 residues in the CDR3. The V end lost 1 base, the J end lost 8 bases, and 11 bases lay between the germline ends.

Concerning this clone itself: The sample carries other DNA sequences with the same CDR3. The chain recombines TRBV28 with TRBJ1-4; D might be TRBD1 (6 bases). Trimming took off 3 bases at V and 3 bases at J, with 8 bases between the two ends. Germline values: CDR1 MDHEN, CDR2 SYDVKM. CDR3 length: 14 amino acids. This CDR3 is CASSLDSPNEKLFF. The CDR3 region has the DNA TGTGCCAGCAGTTTGGACAGCCCTAATGAAAAACTGTTTTTT. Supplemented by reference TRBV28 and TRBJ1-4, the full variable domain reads DVKVTQSSRYLVKRTGEKVFLECVQDMDHENMFWYRQDPGLGLRLIYFSYDVKMKEKGDIPEGYSVSREKKERFSLILESASTNQTSMYLCASSLDSPNEKLFFGSGTQLSVL.

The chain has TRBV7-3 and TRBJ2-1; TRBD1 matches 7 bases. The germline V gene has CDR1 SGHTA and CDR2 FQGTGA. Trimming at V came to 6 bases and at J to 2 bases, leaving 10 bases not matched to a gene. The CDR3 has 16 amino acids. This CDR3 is CASSRQGKPTYNEQFF. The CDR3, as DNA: TGTGCCAGCAGTAGACAGGGAAAACCCACCTACAATGAGCAGTTCTTC.